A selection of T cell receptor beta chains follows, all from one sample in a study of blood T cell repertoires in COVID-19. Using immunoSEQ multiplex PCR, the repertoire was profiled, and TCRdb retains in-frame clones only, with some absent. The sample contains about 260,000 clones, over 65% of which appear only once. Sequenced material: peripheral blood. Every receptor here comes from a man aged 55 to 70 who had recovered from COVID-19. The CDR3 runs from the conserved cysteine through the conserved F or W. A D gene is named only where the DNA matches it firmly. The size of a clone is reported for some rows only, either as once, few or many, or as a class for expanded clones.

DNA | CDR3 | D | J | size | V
TGTGCCAGCAGTGCATCACGACAGGGCTACGAGCAGTACTTC | CASSASRQGYEQYF | TRBD1 | TRBJ2-7 | - | TRBV27
TGTGCCAGCAGTGCCGGGGTCGGTAATTCACCCCTCCACTTT | CASSAGVGNSPLHF | - | TRBJ1-6 | once | TRBV6-4
TGTGCCAGCAGCCCCACCGGGGGGCAGAACAATGAGCAGTTCTTC | CASSPTGGQNNEQFF | - | TRBJ2-1 | - | TRBV7-9
TGTGCCAGCAGCTTACGCCTGGGGACAGCCTCCGCCCAGTACTTC | CASSLRLGTASAQYF | TRBD1 | TRBJ2-5 | - | TRBV7-8
TGTGCCAGCTCACCGGGACAACATAGCAATCAGCCCCAGCATTTT | CASSPGQHSNQPQHF | - | TRBJ1-5 | few | TRBV18
TGTGCCTGGAGTGTTTCCAGGTCGGAGCAGTACTTC | CAWSVSRSEQYF | - | TRBJ2-7 | - | TRBV30
TGTGCCACCAGTCTGTCGGGATACCCCTATTCGCAGTATTTT | CATSLSGYPYSQYF | - | TRBJ2-3 | - | TRBV24-1
TGTGCCAGCTCTGATATCGGACTAGGCCAAGACGAGCAGTACTTC | CASSDIGLGQDEQYF | TRBD2 | TRBJ2-7 | - | TRBV6-5
TGTGCCAGCAGCTCTACCTACGAGCAGTACTTC | CASSSTYEQYF | - | TRBJ2-7 | - | TRBV7-8
TGTGCCAGCAGTGTAGCCAGGGTTAATTCACCCCTCCACTTT | CASSVARVNSPLHF | - | TRBJ1-6 | - | TRBV6-1
TGTGCCAGCAGTGCTGACAGGGGTGAGACCCAGTACTTC | CASSADRGETQYF | TRBD1 | TRBJ2-5 | once | TRBV12-3/TRBV12-4
TGTGCCTGGAGTGTAGGGACTACCAATTCACCCCTCCACTTT | CAWSVGTTNSPLHF | - | TRBJ1-6 | few | TRBV30
TGTGCCAGCGGGCAGGGGGCTCAAGAGACCCAGTACTTC | CASGQGAQETQYF | TRBD1 | TRBJ2-5 | - | TRBV7-3
TGTGCCAGCAGCCAATTAGCGGGGAGTACCCACGAGCAGTACTTC | CASSQLAGSTHEQYF | TRBD2 | TRBJ2-7 | few | TRBV4-2
TGTGCCAGCAGCTTAATTAGGCTAGGCGGAAACACCATATATTTT | CASSLIRLGGNTIYF | - | TRBJ1-3 | - | TRBV7-8
TGCGCCAGCAAAAGGGGTAGCGGGGGGTCCCCCTACAATGAGCAGTTCTTC | CASKRGSGGSPYNEQFF | TRBD2 | TRBJ2-1 | - | TRBV5-1
TGTGCCACCAGTGACCCTAACGACCCTGGGGGGAATGAGCAGTTCTTC | CATSDPNDPGGNEQFF | - | TRBJ2-1 | - | TRBV24-1
TGTGCCTGGAGTGTACTGTCTAGCGGGTGGGGGGAGCAGTTCTTC | CAWSVLSSGWGEQFF | TRBD2 | TRBJ2-1 | - | TRBV30
TGCGCCAGCCGGGGGTACACCGGGGAGCTGTTTTTT | CASRGYTGELFF | - | TRBJ2-2 | - | TRBV5-1
TGTGCCAGCAGCCAGGGGGGAATGAACACTGAAGCTTTCTTT | CASSQGGMNTEAFF | - | TRBJ1-1 | - | TRBV4-2